This entry features one T cell receptor (beta chain) sequence. Its specificity is not known. This sample was taken from a study of cytomegalovirus exposure and HLA in healthy donors. Study summary: Both the approximately 120 validation repertoires and the 500 to 700 first-cohort repertoires used the same platform, as reported by a later analysis. Findings of the study overall: The study designated about 180 TCR beta chains cytomegalovirus-associated. In the roughly 110 validation repertoires, approximately 94% of cluster scores exceeded 0, per a later analysis.

These donors were members of the approximately 110-subject validation cohort, a group separate from the roughly 670-subject first cohort. Germline loops: CDR1 KGHSH, CDR2 LQKENI. Germline trimming cut 3 bases from V and 7 bases from J; bases unmatched to any gene: 7. The CDR3 contains 14 residues. Libraries were prepared by immunoSEQ multiplex PCR; TCRdb keeps only in-frame clonotypes and omits some of them. The sample includes about 120,000 clones, roughly 88% of them seen just once. The sequence derives from a man aged 18 to 29 in good health and CMV-seronegative. The genes are TRBV18 and TRBJ2-7; TRBD2 matches 9 bases. The specimen was PBMCs. The CDR3 region has the DNA TGTGCCAGCTCACCGGTAGCGGGAGTGGGGGAGCAGTACTTC. Translation gives CASSPVAGVGEQYF.